This T cell receptor beta chain was profiled in a study of early T cells in non-severe SARS-CoV-2 infection. The V end was cut by 0 bases, the J end by 12 bases, with 6 bases between. This CDR3 region has 11 residues. CDR1 and CDR2 from the germline V gene are MNHEY and SVGAGI. TCRdb reprocessed the 5' RACE reads via MiXCR and lists one record per CDR3 protein. The sample comprises about 110,000 distinct CDR3 sequences, 10% to 15% of which are singletons, and around 4% rests with the top ten. This clonotype was seen repeatedly, ten times or more. V is TRBV6-5 and J is TRBJ2-1; the D is unclear. The clonotype comes from an adult who was a healthcare worker with PCR-confirmed SARS-CoV-2 infection or an uninfected control (not recorded which). The starting material was whole blood, obtained at baseline. The CDR3 DNA follows: TGTGCCAGCAGTTACTCGGGTCGGCAGTTCTTC. This codes for CASSYSGRQFF.